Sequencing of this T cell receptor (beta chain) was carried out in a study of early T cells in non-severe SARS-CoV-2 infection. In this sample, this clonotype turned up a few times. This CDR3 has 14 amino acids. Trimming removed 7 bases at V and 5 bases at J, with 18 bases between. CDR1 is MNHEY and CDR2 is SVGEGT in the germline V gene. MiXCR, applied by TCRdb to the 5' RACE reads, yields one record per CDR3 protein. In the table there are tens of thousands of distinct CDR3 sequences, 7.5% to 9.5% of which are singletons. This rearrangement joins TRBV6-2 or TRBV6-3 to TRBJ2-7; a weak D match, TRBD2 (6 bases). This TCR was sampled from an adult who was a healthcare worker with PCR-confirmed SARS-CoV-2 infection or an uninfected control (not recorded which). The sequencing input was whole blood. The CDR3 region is CASMVAGTSDEQYF. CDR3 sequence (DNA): TGTGCCAGCATGGTGGCGGGAACGTCGGACGAGCAGTACTTC.